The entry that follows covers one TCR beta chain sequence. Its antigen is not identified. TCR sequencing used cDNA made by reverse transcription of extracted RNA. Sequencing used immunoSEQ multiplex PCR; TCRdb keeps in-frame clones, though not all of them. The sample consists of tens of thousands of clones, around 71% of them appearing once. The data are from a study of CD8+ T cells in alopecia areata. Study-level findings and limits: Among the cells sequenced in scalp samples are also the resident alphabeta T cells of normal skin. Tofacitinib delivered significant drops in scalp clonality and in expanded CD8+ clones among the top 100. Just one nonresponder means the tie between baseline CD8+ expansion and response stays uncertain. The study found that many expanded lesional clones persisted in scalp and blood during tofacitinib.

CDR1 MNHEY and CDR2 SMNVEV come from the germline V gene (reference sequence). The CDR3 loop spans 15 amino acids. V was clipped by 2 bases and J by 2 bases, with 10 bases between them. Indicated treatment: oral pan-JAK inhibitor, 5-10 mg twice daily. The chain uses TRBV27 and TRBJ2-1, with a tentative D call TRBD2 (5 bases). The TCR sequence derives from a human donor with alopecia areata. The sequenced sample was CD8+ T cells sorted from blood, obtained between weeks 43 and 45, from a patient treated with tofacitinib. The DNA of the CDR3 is TGTGCCAGCAGTTTAGACGCCGGGACCTACAATGAGCAGTTCTTC. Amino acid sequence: CASSLDAGTYNEQFF.